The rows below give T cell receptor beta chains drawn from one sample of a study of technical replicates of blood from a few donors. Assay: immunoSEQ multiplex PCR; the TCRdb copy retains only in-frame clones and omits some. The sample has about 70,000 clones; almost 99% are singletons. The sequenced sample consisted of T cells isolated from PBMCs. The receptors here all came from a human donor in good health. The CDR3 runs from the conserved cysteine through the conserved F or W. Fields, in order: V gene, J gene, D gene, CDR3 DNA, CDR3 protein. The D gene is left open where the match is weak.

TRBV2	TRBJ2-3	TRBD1	TGTGCCGCACGAAGGGGGCAGGGTAAGGTGGATACGCAGTATTTT	CAARRGQGKVDTQYF
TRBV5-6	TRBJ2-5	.	TGTGCCAGCAGCTCGGTCCGTTTCATATTTGTGGAGACCCAGTACTTC	CASSSVRFIFVETQYF
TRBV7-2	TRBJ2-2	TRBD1	TGTGCCAGCAGCTTAGGACAGGGAGACACCGGGGAGCTGTTTTTT	CASSLGQGDTGELFF
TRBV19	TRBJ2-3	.	TGTGCCAGTAGTCCCCTTTCAGATACGCAGTATTTT	CASSPLSDTQYF
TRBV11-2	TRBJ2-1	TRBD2	TGTGCCAGCATCCCGAGACTAGCGGGAGGACCGGCCTACAATGAGCAGTTCTTC	CASIPRLAGGPAYNEQFF
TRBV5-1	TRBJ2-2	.	TGCGCCAGCAGCTTGCCAATGGGAGTTAGGTCCGGGGAGCTGTTTTTT	CASSLPMGVRSGELFF
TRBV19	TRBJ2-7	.	TGTGCCAGTCGCCCGGGGAAGGCCTCTGGCGAGCAGTACTTC	CASRPGKASGEQYF
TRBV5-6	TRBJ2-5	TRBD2	TGTGCCAGCAGCCTATTAGCGGGACCAGAGACCCAGTACTTC	CASSLLAGPETQYF
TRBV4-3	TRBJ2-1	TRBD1	TGCGCCAGCAGCCAAGGGACAGGGGGCCTCTACAATGAGCAGTTCTTC	CASSQGTGGLYNEQFF
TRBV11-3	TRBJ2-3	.	TGTGCCAGCAGCCAAAGCGCGGGCGTAGATACGCAGTATTTT	CASSQSAGVDTQYF
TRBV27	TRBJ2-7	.	TGTGCCAGCAGCCTCGAGTCCCTACACAGCTCCTACGAGCAGTACTTC	CASSLESLHSSYEQYF
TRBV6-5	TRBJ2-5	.	TGTGCCAGCCTCCAGGGTCTAGGAGAGACCCAGTACTTC	CASLQGLGETQYF
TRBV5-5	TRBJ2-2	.	TGTGCCAGCAGCTTGGAGAAACGGAGGACGAACACCGGGGAGCTGTTTTTT	CASSLEKRRTNTGELFF
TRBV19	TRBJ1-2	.	TGTGCCAGTGCGGAGGACCTTAACTATGGCTACACCTTC	CASAEDLNYGYTF
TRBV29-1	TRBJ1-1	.	TGCAGCGTTGAGGGTGGGGGGAAGAACACTGAAGCTTTCTTT	CSVEGGGKNTEAFF
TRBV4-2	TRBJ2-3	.	TGTGCCAGCAGCCGAACAACATTTCCAAGCACAGATACGCAGTATTTT	CASSRTTFPSTDTQYF